This T cell receptor beta chain was found in a study of PD-L1 blockade in urothelial cancer. Across the whole study: Atezolizumab (1,200 mg intravenously every 3 weeks) began in about 2014 for patients. Patients had been given 0 to 3 earlier chemotherapy regimens. Overall study findings and caveats: Durable-benefit patients had greater expansion of tumor-associated blood clones at 3 weeks.

J was trimmed by 3 bases and V by 5 bases; bases with no gene match: 4. Germline CDR1 and CDR2: SGHVS and FQNEAQ. This CDR3 is 15 amino acids long. Noted time point: pretreatment peripheral blood. Notes on this clone: Its specificity is unknown.

Every PCR received spiked-in synthetic TCR analog templates. Sequencing was performed with immunoSEQ multiplex PCR; in TCRdb, only in-frame clones are kept and a portion is missing. This sample carries tens of thousands of clones, around 90% of them seen once, and the ten largest clones take over 4%. The J gene is TRBJ2-7, the V gene TRBV7-8; the match to TRBD2 covers 13 bases. The TCR sequence derives from a man aged 70 or older with urothelial cancer. The sample was PBMCs, taken around atezolizumab (anti-PD-L1) treatment. The CDR3 region has the DNA TGTGCCAGCAGCCCAGGACTAGCGGGAGTCTACGAGCAGTACTTC. This sequence encodes CASSPGLAGVYEQYF. The full variable domain, its missing parts supplied by reference TRBV7-8 and TRBJ2-7, is GAGVSQSPRYKVAKRGQDVALRCDPISGHVSLFWYQQALGQGPEFLTYFQNEAQLDKSGLPSDRFFAERPEGSVSTLKIQRTQQEDSAVYLCASSPGLAGVYEQYFGPGTRLTVT.